This entry describes one T cell receptor (beta chain). Its target is unknown. The germline V and J ends were trimmed by 1 base and 6 bases, with 16 bases remaining between them. The germline V gene encodes CDR1 SGHTA and CDR2 FQGNSA. There are 15 residues in the CDR3. The sample belongs to a study of blood T cells in healthy people across ages. Aged about 6 to 90, donors were systemically healthy Caucasians from Russia. General observations from the study: While age rose, TCR beta diversity per million T cells dropped in a roughly linear way. Whereas aged donors had fewer naive CD4+ cells, long-lived donors had more of them and higher diversity.

The authors ran a second PCR of about 6 to 11 cycles using a sample-barcoded 5' primer and a J-beta primer mix. TCRdb re-called the 5' RACE reads with MiXCR, one entry per CDR3 protein. Of 800,000 or so distinct CDR3 sequences listed, around 25% are singletons. Another study also made use of these data, one on T cells of mothers and their children.

Specimen: blood. The V call is TRBV7-2, the J call TRBJ2-7; TRBD1 might be the D (5 bases). This clonotype originated in a boy younger than 18 in good health. The CDR3 protein is CASSLEWGDYCEQYF. DNA of the CDR3: TGTGCCAGCAGCTTAGAATGGGGCGATTACTGCGAGCAGTACTTC.